These T cell receptor beta chains were read from a single sample in a study of T cell responses to AZD1222 COVID-19 vaccine. Clones were read by immunoSEQ multiplex PCR, and TCRdb kept only the in-frame ones, dropping some. The sample has around 89,000 clones, around 84% seen once. Sequences were derived from peripheral blood, sampled on day 0 of AZD1222 vaccination. Source of these receptors: an adult in good health. CDR3s include the opening cysteine and the closing phenylalanine or tryptophan. D genes are given only for firm matches. Where a row states a size, it is once, few, many or the class of an expanded clone; other rows omit it.

TRBV10-3	NA	NA	TRBJ2-2	TGTGCCATCAGTGACTCCTACACCGGGGAGCTGTTTTTT	CAISDSYTGELFF
TRBV6-5	NA	TRBD2	TRBJ2-1	TGTGCCAGCAGTCGAGCGGGAGTGGTGGATGAGCAGTTCTTC	CASSRAGVVDEQFF
TRBV3-1/TRBV3-2	NA	TRBD2	TRBJ2-7	TGTGCCAGCAGGCCGGCTAGCGGGGGTTACGAGCAGTACTTC	CASRPASGGYEQYF
TRBV6-5	NA	NA	TRBJ1-1	TGTGCCAGCACAGAAGTAGTAAACACTGAAGCTTTCTTT	CASTEVVNTEAFF
TRBV5-1	NA	TRBD1	TRBJ1-2	TGCGCCAGCAGCTCCGAGACAGGGCTCTATGGCTACACCTTC	CASSSETGLYGYTF
TRBV3-1/TRBV3-2	NA	NA	TRBJ2-1	TGTGCCAGCAGCGCTAGGGGGGGCTACAATGAGCAGTTCTTC	CASSARGGYNEQFF
TRBV7-9	NA	TRBD2	TRBJ2-7	TGTGCCAGCACCCGAAGCGGGGGACCCTACGAGCAGTACTTC	CASTRSGGPYEQYF
TRBV7-9	few	TRBD1	TRBJ1-1	TGTGCCAGCAGCGCTCGGACAGGGATGGGCACTGAAGCTTTCTTT	CASSARTGMGTEAFF
TRBV4-1	NA	TRBD2	TRBJ2-5	TGCGCCAGCAGCCAAGGCCCTAGCCTAGCGGGGGGGCAAGAGACCCAGTACTTC	CASSQGPSLAGGQETQYF
TRBV7-2	NA	NA	TRBJ2-5	TGTGCCAGCAGCAGGGGTCCCAACGGGGAGACCCAGTACTTC	CASSRGPNGETQYF
TRBV2	NA	NA	TRBJ2-7	TGTGCCAGCAGTGATCCCGACTACGAGCAGTACTTC	CASSDPDYEQYF
TRBV6-2/TRBV6-3	NA	NA	TRBJ1-1	TGTGCCAGCAGTTACTCGGGGGCCCTCATGAACACTGAAGCTTTCTTT	CASSYSGALMNTEAFF
TRBV10-2	NA	NA	TRBJ2-6	TGCGCCAGCAGTGTCGCTCAGACTAAAGGCGTCCTGACTTTC	CASSVAQTKGVLTF
TRBV19	NA	TRBD1	TRBJ1-5	TGTGCCAGTACCGTATTTGGGACAGGGGGCAATCAGCCCCAGCATTTT	CASTVFGTGGNQPQHF
TRBV23-1	NA	NA	TRBJ1-3	TGCGCCAGCAGTCGAAGGCCGCGGGGGATCCTCAGGGGAAACACCATATATTTT	CASSRRPRGILRGNTIYF
TRBV4-1	NA	NA	TRBJ2-5	TGCGCCAGCAGCCAAGATGGGACTGCTCAAGAGACCCAGTACTTC	CASSQDGTAQETQYF
TRBV5-4	NA	TRBD1	TRBJ1-6	TGTGCCAGCAGCTTGGCGGGACAGGATAATTCACCCCTCCACTTT	CASSLAGQDNSPLHF
TRBV30	NA	NA	TRBJ1-1	TGTGCCTGGAGTGCATTTACGTCCGGTAAAGCTTTCTTT	CAWSAFTSGKAFF
TRBV19	NA	TRBD2	TRBJ2-1	TGTGCCAGTAGTATAGATCAAGTTGGGACTAGTGGGTACAATGAGCAGTTCTTC	CASSIDQVGTSGYNEQFF
TRBV10-1	NA	NA	TRBJ2-7	TGCGCCAGCAGTGACCGACCCCCCGACCCTTACTTCCCCCACGAGCAGTACTTC	CASSDRPPDPYFPHEQYF
TRBV4-2	NA	NA	TRBJ1-1	TGTGCCAGCAGCCAAGATTCACAGGGTACTGAAGCTTTCTTT	CASSQDSQGTEAFF
TRBV5-4	NA	NA	TRBJ1-6	TGTGCCAGCAGCGATCAGGGTACCACACCCCTCCACTTT	CASSDQGTTPLHF
TRBV5-1	NA	NA	TRBJ2-1	TGCGCCAGCAGCTTGGAGGGGAACTCCTACAATGAGCAGTTCTTC	CASSLEGNSYNEQFF
TRBV6-5	NA	TRBD2	TRBJ2-1	TGTGCCAGCGAACTAGCGGATACCTACAATGAGCAGTTCTTC	CASELADTYNEQFF
TRBV30	NA	NA	TRBJ1-2	TGTGCCTGGAGTGTGTGGCAGAACTATGGCTACACCTTC	CAWSVWQNYGYTF
TRBV30	NA	NA	TRBJ2-2	TGTGCCTGGACCGAGGCGGGGATAACCGGGGAGCTGTTTTTT	CAWTEAGITGELFF
TRBV10-1	NA	NA	TRBJ1-1	TGCGCCAGCAGTGAGTCGAGGTTTGGAACATTGAACACTGAAGCTTTCTTT	CASSESRFGTLNTEAFF
TRBV5-1	few	NA	TRBJ1-2	TGCGCCAGCAGCTTGGTAGGGACCAATTATGGCTACACCTTC	CASSLVGTNYGYTF
TRBV23-1	NA	NA	TRBJ2-2	TGCGCCAGCGGCCCCCACAGCTACCGGGGCACCGGGGAGCTGTTTTTT	CASGPHSYRGTGELFF
TRBV12-3/TRBV12-4	NA	NA	TRBJ1-1	TGTGCCAGCAGTTTCAAAAGGGGCACTGAAGCTTTCTTT	CASSFKRGTEAFF
TRBV4-1	once	TRBD2	TRBJ2-1	TGCGCCAGCAGCCTTTTAGCGGGAGGAGGCGACGGTGAGCAGTTCTTC	CASSLLAGGGDGEQFF
TRBV7-3	NA	TRBD2	TRBJ2-2	TGTGCCAGCAGCTTCCTAGCGGGAGGCACCGGGGAGCTGTTTTTT	CASSFLAGGTGELFF
TRBV5-1	few	NA	TRBJ1-4	TGCGCCAGCAGCTTAGGTGTGGGGGGGCCCGCTAATGAAAAACTGTTTTTT	CASSLGVGGPANEKLFF
TRBV4-1	NA	TRBD2	TRBJ2-5	TGCGCCAGCATGAAAGCTAGCGGAGAGACCCAGTACTTC	CASMKASGETQYF
TRBV6-5	NA	NA	TRBJ1-2	TGTGCCATATACAACTATGGCTACACCTTC	CAIYNYGYTF
TRBV19	NA	TRBD2	TRBJ2-7	TGTGCCAGTAGTCCCAGCGGGAGCTCCTACGAGCAGTACTTC	CASSPSGSSYEQYF
TRBV5-8	NA	NA	TRBJ1-1	TGTGCCAGCAGCCGGTCAGGGTTGGATGCTTTCTTT	CASSRSGLDAFF
TRBV15	NA	NA	TRBJ2-1	TGTGCCACCAGCAGAGGCCGGGCAGACCCCTACAATGAGCAGTTCTTC	CATSRGRADPYNEQFF
TRBV4-2	NA	TRBD1	TRBJ2-7	TGTGCCAGCAGCCAAGAAGTAGGGGGCCGGTACGAGCAGTACTTC	CASSQEVGGRYEQYF
TRBV11-2	NA	TRBD1	TRBJ1-1	TGTGCCAGCAGATCAGGGGGGACAGGGGGCCGGACTGAAGCTTTCTTT	CASRSGGTGGRTEAFF
TRBV7-9	NA	NA	TRBJ2-1	TGTGCCAGCCAAAGAGGGGGGCTCAATGAGCAGTTCTTC	CASQRGGLNEQFF
TRBV10-3	NA	NA	TRBJ1-1	TGTGCCATCAGTGAGTCTGGGGGCGCAAACACTGAAGCTTTCTTT	CAISESGGANTEAFF
TRBV21-1	NA	NA	TRBJ2-5	TGTGCCAGCTTCTTAAGGGAGAGGGAAGAGACCCAGTACTTC	CASFLREREETQYF
TRBV7-9	NA	NA	TRBJ1-2	TGTGCCAGCAGCTTTGAGACAGGAGACTCCTATGGCTACACCTTC	CASSFETGDSYGYTF
TRBV6-1	NA	NA	TRBJ2-2	TGTGCCAGCAGTGATTGGGGGCAGGGGAATACCGGGGAGCTGTTTTTT	CASSDWGQGNTGELFF
TRBV4-1	few	NA	TRBJ1-4	TGCGCCAGCAGCCAAGAATGGGGACGAAGTTTTGCAACTAATGAAAAACTGTTTTTT	CASSQEWGRSFATNEKLFF
TRBV19	NA	NA	TRBJ2-1	TGTGCCAGTAGTAGGGACTCCAGCTCCTACAATGAGCAGTTCTTC	CASSRDSSSYNEQFF
TRBV11-2	NA	NA	TRBJ2-5	TGTGCCAGCAGCCTAGGCGGGCCGGGACAAGAGACCCAGTACTTC	CASSLGGPGQETQYF
TRBV5-1	NA	NA	TRBJ1-3	TGCGCCAGCAGCTTGGGAGGAGTCGGGTACTCTGGAAACACCATATATTTT	CASSLGGVGYSGNTIYF
TRBV15	NA	TRBD2	TRBJ2-5	TGTGCCACCAGCAGTGCCTTAGCGGGAGAAAGAGAGACCCAGTACTTC	CATSSALAGERETQYF
TRBV20-1	once	TRBD2	TRBJ2-1	TGCAGTGCTAGTCCCAGCGGGGGCCTGACCTACAATGAGCAGTTCTTC	CSASPSGGLTYNEQFF
TRBV3-1/TRBV3-2	NA	NA	TRBJ1-1	TGTGCCAGCAGCCAAGAGCGGCTGAACACTGAAGCTTTCTTT	CASSQERLNTEAFF
TRBV11-3	NA	TRBD1	TRBJ2-2	TGTGCCAGCAGTCACGGACAGGGGGAATACACCGGGGAGCTGTTTTTT	CASSHGQGEYTGELFF
TRBV2	NA	NA	TRBJ2-3	TGTGCCAGCAGTGCTGCGACTAGTGGCGCAGATACGCAGTATTTT	CASSAATSGADTQYF
TRBV11-3	NA	NA	TRBJ2-3	TGTGCCAGCAGCTTAGTTGGGGGTTCGGATACGCAGTATTTT	CASSLVGGSDTQYF